Each of the 22 T cell receptor beta chains below was sequenced from the same sample in a study of monozygotic twins with inflammatory bowel disease. TCRdb reworked the 5' RACE reads into one entry per CDR3 protein, no DNA. The ten top clones account for more than 1.5%, within a sample of over 90,000 distinct CDR3 sequences. Sequenced material: blood. These receptors were taken from a human donor with ulcerative colitis or Crohn's disease, or a healthy co-twin of an affected twin (not recorded which).

By frequency, this clonotype is medium-sized (0.01 to 0.1%). This chain links TRBV15 with TRBJ2-2; the TCRdb D gene call, TRBD1, has no DNA to confirm it. This CDR3 has 14 residues. Germline V gene sequence: CDR1 LNHNV, CDR2 YYDKDF (reference sequence). CDR3: CATASGVDTGELFF.

The chain has TRBV6-1 and TRBJ2-1; the D call from TCRdb, TRBD2, cannot be confirmed without DNA. This CDR3 spans 16 amino acids. CDR1 is MNHNS, CDR2 SASEGT, per germline. The chain's CDR3 is CASREGLAGSFYEQFF.

This chain links TRBV28 with TRBJ2-7; checking the TCRdb D call of TRBD2 is not possible without DNA. The CDR3 length is 16 residues. The germline V gene has CDR1 MDHEN and CDR2 SYDVKM. The CDR3: CASTRRAGSSSYEQYF.

The chain links TRBV5-1 to TRBJ2-5; TCRdb lists TRBD1, though no DNA is available to test this call. CDR3 length: 15 amino acids. The germline CDR1 and CDR2 sequences are SGHRS and YFSETQ. CDR3 protein: CASSRQQGAQETQYF. Complete variable domain (other parts from reference TRBV5-1 and TRBJ2-5): KAGVTQTPRYLIKTRGQQVTLSCSPISGHRSVSWYQQTPGQGLQFLFEYFSETQRNKGNFPGRFSGRQFSNSRSEMNVSTLELGDSALYLCASSRQQGAQETQYFGPGTRLLVL.

V usage is TRBV9 and J usage is TRBJ2-5; TCRdb picks TRBD1, but there is no DNA to check that call. Germline V gene data show CDR1 as SGDLS and CDR2 as YYNGEE. There are 14 residues in the CDR3. The CDR3 spells CASSVEGGGETQYF. Together with reference TRBV9 and TRBJ2-5, the CDR3 gives the full variable domain: DSGVTQTPKHLITATGQRVTLRCSPRSGDLSVYWYQQSLDQGLQFLIQYYNGEERAKGNILERFSAQQFPDLHSELNLSSLELGDSALYFCASSVEGGGETQYFGPGTRLLVL.

The chain combines TRBV20-1 with TRBJ2-3; the D call from TCRdb, TRBD2, cannot be confirmed without DNA. Germline V gene lookup returns CDR1 DFQATT and CDR2 SNEGSKA (reference sequence). This CDR3 comprises 14 residues. This chain's CDR3 is CSARGSGVTDTQYF.

V and J are TRBV20-1 and TRBJ2-3. The CDR3 loop spans 13 amino acids. Germline CDR1 reads DFQATT; CDR2 reads SNEGSKA (reference sequence). The CDR3 protein is CSAMLSYADTQYF.

The chain's CDR3 is CASSRTGTSIQETQYF. The rearrangement uses TRBV5-4 and TRBJ2-5; TCRdb picks TRBD2, but there is no DNA to check that call. This CDR3 is built from 16 residues. The V gene's germline CDR1 is SGHNT and CDR2 YYREEE (reference sequence).

This chain links TRBV6-2 or TRBV6-3 with TRBJ2-5; lacking DNA, the TRBD1 call made by TCRdb goes unchecked. Germline-derived CDR1 and CDR2 are MNHEY and SVGEGT. This CDR3 has 15 residues. The CDR3 is CASSSTGTLQETQYF.

This chain links TRBV20-1 with TRBJ2-1; without DNA, the TCRdb call of TRBD1 cannot be checked. This CDR3 contains 12 residues. Germline V gene data show CDR1 as DFQATT and CDR2 as SNEGSKA (reference sequence). The chain's CDR3 is CSAGDTGNEQFF.

This rearrangement joins TRBV20-1 to TRBJ1-5; TCRdb lists TRBD1, though no DNA is available to test this call. This CDR3 has 16 amino acids. Looked up from germline, CDR1 is DFQATT and CDR2 is SNEGSKA (reference sequence). CDR3 residues: CSASTATGGLGQPQHF.

This chain uses TRBV5-1 with TRBJ1-5; the TRBD1 assignment by TCRdb is unverifiable without DNA. Germline lookup yields CDR1 SGHRS and CDR2 YFSETQ. This CDR3 region has 14 residues. CDR3 amino acids: CASSTGPGYQPQHF.

By frequency, this clonotype is medium-sized. The chain recombines TRBV7-2 with TRBJ2-1; the D gene TCRdb calls, TRBD1, cannot be checked with no DNA. Germline CDR1 SGHTA, CDR2 FQGNSA. CDR3 length equals 14 residues. The CDR3 is CASSLALAGAKQFF.

The CDR3 loop reads CASSLAQDRAETQYF. This rearrangement joins TRBV5-1 to TRBJ2-5; the D gene TCRdb calls, TRBD1, cannot be checked with no DNA. The germline V gene encodes CDR1 SGHRS and CDR2 YFSETQ. The CDR3 loop spans 15 amino acids.

The chain's CDR3 is CASTFVFPPLGRAFF. The V and J genes are TRBV28 and TRBJ1-1. The CDR3 totals 15 residues. Per the germline V gene, CDR1 is MDHEN and CDR2 is SYDVKM.

The chain recombines TRBV6-5 with TRBJ2-3. From germline, CDR1 is MNHEY and CDR2 SVGAGI. The CDR3 runs to 15 residues. CDR3 residues: CASSYSPTRRDTQYF.

V usage is TRBV12-3 or TRBV12-4 and J usage is TRBJ2-7; with no DNA, the TCRdb D assignment of TRBD2 cannot be verified. The CDR3 has 13 amino acids. This chain's CDR3 is CASSGSRNYEQYF.

The CDR3 sequence: CASSALRGPSGTDTQYF. The chain has TRBV5-6 and TRBJ2-3; TCRdb reports TRBD2, a call that lacks DNA to check it against. In germline, CDR1 is SGHDT, CDR2 YYEEEE. The CDR3 has 17 amino acids.

This chain uses TRBV20-1 with TRBJ2-3; TCRdb reports TRBD2, a call that lacks DNA to check it against. CDR3 length: 16 amino acids. CDR1 DFQATT and CDR2 SNEGSKA come from the germline V gene (reference sequence). CDR3 protein: CSARSTSGRASDTQYF.

The chain links TRBV5-1 to TRBJ2-7. The CDR3 spans 14 residues. Germline CDR1 reads SGHRS; CDR2 reads YFSETQ. The CDR3: CASQVEDRSYEQYF. Complete variable domain (other parts from reference TRBV5-1 and TRBJ2-7): KAGVTQTPRYLIKTRGQQVTLSCSPISGHRSVSWYQQTPGQGLQFLFEYFSETQRNKGNFPGRFSGRQFSNSRSEMNVSTLELGDSALYLCASQVEDRSYEQYFGPGTRLTVT.

V gene TRBV18 combines with J gene TRBJ1-3. Germline CDR1 is KGHSH and CDR2 is LQKENI. This CDR3 region has 15 residues. The CDR3 protein is CASSLQGPPGNTIYF.

The chain uses TRBV19 and TRBJ1-5; TCRdb's assignment of TRBD1 cannot be checked, as there is no DNA. The germline V gene encodes CDR1 LNHDA and CDR2 SQIVND (reference sequence). The CDR3 has 16 amino acids. Here the CDR3 reads CASNLGQNIGNQPQHF.